These 20 T cell receptor beta chains share one sample of origin, sequenced in a study of CD8+ T cells in alopecia areata. Sequencing relied on a cDNA template that was reverse transcribed from extracted RNA. The assay was immunoSEQ multiplex PCR, and TCRdb's table has in-frame clones only and misses some. The sample consists of about 100,000 clones, roughly 60% of them appearing once. The sequenced sample was CD8+ T cells sorted from blood. Receptor source: a human donor in good health.

This clone was seen a single time. The J gene is TRBJ1-2, the V gene TRBV27; D might be TRBD1 (5 bases). This CDR3 contains 14 residues. Germline loops: CDR1 MNHEY, CDR2 SMNVEV (reference sequence). V was trimmed by 8 bases and J by 1 base, leaving 14 bases between them. CDR3 nucleotides: TGTGCCAGCTCGACAGTCCCCCTTAACTATGGCTACACCTTC. Amino acid sequence: CASSTVPLNYGYTF.

The V call is TRBV29-1, the J call TRBJ1-2, with 7 bases that match TRBD1. J gave up 2 bases and V 4 bases, and 7 bases lay outside the gene matches. The CDR3 sequence is 14 residues long. CDR1 is SQVTM and CDR2 is ANQGSEA in the germline V gene. The CDR3 is CSVVGQKSNYGYTF. The CDR3 bases are TGCAGCGTTGTGGGACAGAAGTCGAACTATGGCTACACCTTC.

This clone was seen a handful of times. The chain uses TRBV2 and TRBJ2-1, with 9 bases identical to TRBD2. Germline V gives CDR1 SNHLY, CDR2 FYNNEI. V gave up 2 bases and J gave up 4 bases; unmatched junction bases: 6. The CDR3 sequence is 16 residues long. CDR3 region: CASSEQAGGSYNEQFF. CDR3 bases: TGTGCCAGCAGTGAACAAGCGGGGGGTTCATACAATGAGCAGTTCTTC. Variable domain in full (rest from reference TRBV2 and TRBJ2-1): EPEVTQTPSHQVTQMGQEVILRCVPISNHLYFYWYRQILGQKVEFLVSFYNNEISEKSEIFDDQFSVERPDGSNFTLKIRSTKLEDSAMYFCASSEQAGGSYNEQFFGPGTRLTVL.

The chain employs TRBV7-8 and TRBJ1-2, with a possible D match to TRBD1 (6 bases). Germline-derived CDR1 and CDR2 are SGHVS and FQNEAQ. The CDR3 extends over 15 amino acids. Trimming removed 1 base from V and 4 bases from J, with 13 bases in between. CDR3 DNA: TGTGCCAGCAGCTTAGGTCCGGGGGCGGCCTATGGCTACACCTTC. It is translated as CASSLGPGAAYGYTF.

This clone was counted only a few times. The genes are TRBV10-3 and TRBJ2-6; D uncertain. Trimming left V 0 bases short and J 1 base short, with 7 bases between. The germline V gene encodes CDR1 ENHRY and CDR2 SYGVKD. The CDR3 loop spans 16 amino acids. The CDR3 loop reads CAISESMGSGANVLTF. The CDR3 region has the DNA TGTGCCATCAGTGAGTCTATGGGTTCTGGGGCCAACGTCCTGACTTTC.

This clone came up once. The CDR3 bases are TGCAGCGTTGAAGGTAGCGGGTGGAACACCGGGGAGCTGTTTTTT. This encodes CSVEGSGWNTGELFF. The chain has TRBV29-1 and TRBJ2-2; 7 positions match TRBD2. The CDR3 is 15 residues long. CDR1 is SQVTM and CDR2 is ANQGSEA in the germline V gene. J lost 1 base, V lost 1 base, and 3 bases had no gene match.

On this clone: In the same sample, other DNA sequences code for this CDR3. The V gene is TRBV7-9, the J gene TRBJ2-7; D remains unclear. The CDR3 has 12 amino acids. V was shortened by 1 base and J by 0 bases, with 1 base between the two germline ends. Germline CDR1 is SEHNR and CDR2 is FQNEAQ (reference sequence). The CDR3 nucleotides read TGTGCCAGCAGCTTAGTCTCCTACGAGCAGTACTTC. It translates to CASSLVSYEQYF.

V usage is TRBV4-3 and J usage is TRBJ2-1; no definite D call. The CDR3 length is 12 residues. The germline V and J ends were trimmed by 0 bases and 10 bases, with 7 bases remaining between them. Per germline, CDR1 LGHNA and CDR2 YSLEER. This chain's CDR3 is CASSQDGSEQFF. The CDR3, as DNA: TGCGCCAGCAGCCAAGATGGTTCCGAGCAGTTCTTC.

The chain joins TRBV14 to TRBJ2-2; no definite D call. CDR3 length: 13 residues. V shed 1 base and J shed 6 bases, with 6 bases lying between them. Germline V lookup: CDR1 SGHDN, CDR2 FVKESK. The CDR3 coding sequence is TGTGCCAGCAGCCAAGTTTCTCCCGGGGAGCTGTTTTTT. Translating it yields CASSQVSPGELFF.

In its sample, this clone was seen once. The J gene is TRBJ2-7, the V gene TRBV7-8, with D unresolved. Trimming removed 7 bases from V and 3 bases from J, with 16 bases in between. Germline CDR1 SGHVS, CDR2 FQNEAQ. This CDR3 spans 14 amino acids. In nucleotides, the CDR3 is TGTGCCAGCACCCCAGAAAACAGTGGCTACGAGCAGTACTTC. It is translated as CASTPENSGYEQYF.

In its sample, this clone was seen once. The chain uses TRBV5-6 and TRBJ2-7, with D tentatively TRBD1 (5 bases). V was clipped by 4 bases and J by 7 bases, with 15 bases between them. This CDR3 comprises 13 residues. Germline CDR1 reads SGHDT; CDR2 reads YYEEEE. As DNA, the CDR3 is TGTGCCAGCAGCCCCCAGATACACAGGGAGCAGTACTTC. Encoded protein: CASSPQIHREQYF.

This clone was counted between two and nine times. This rearrangement joins TRBV19 to TRBJ1-5, with 9 bases identical to TRBD1. V shed 8 bases, J shed 7 bases, and the junction held 15 bases outside the gene matches. CDR3 length: 16 residues. Germline CDR1 LNHDA, CDR2 SQIVND (reference sequence). As DNA, the CDR3 is TGTGCCAGTTTGGGGACCGGGACAGGGAATTACCAGCCCCAGCATTTT. Encoded protein: CASLGTGTGNYQPQHF.

The gene calls are TRBV7-8 and TRBJ1-6; 7 nucleotides align to TRBD1. Trimming removed 0 bases from V and 2 bases from J; junction bases left unmatched: 4. This CDR3 comprises 17 residues. The germline V gene has CDR1 SGHVS and CDR2 FQNEAQ. The CDR3 sequence is CASSLARTGAYNSPLHF. The CDR3 DNA sequence: TGTGCCAGCAGCTTAGCAAGGACAGGCGCCTATAATTCACCCCTCCACTTT.

This chain connects TRBV7-9 to TRBJ2-7, with no clear D. The length of the CDR3 is 14 residues. Germline assignment: CDR1 SEHNR and CDR2 FQNEAQ (reference sequence). V lost 1 base to trimming and J lost 3 bases, with 10 bases between them. DNA of the CDR3: TGTGCCAGCAGCTTAGAGGTGGAATTCTACGAGCAGTACTTC. This encodes CASSLEVEFYEQYF.

The chain combines TRBV29-1 with TRBJ2-3; D may be TRBD2 (5 bases). Trimming removed 7 bases from V and 0 bases from J, with 14 bases in between. Germline V gene lookup returns CDR1 SQVTM and CDR2 ANQGSEA. The CDR3 spans 14 residues. The CDR3 nucleotides are TGCAGCGCTGGCCCCGGAGGAAGCACAGATACGCAGTATTTT. Translating gives CSAGPGGSTDTQYF.

The V call is TRBV13, the J call TRBJ2-2; no clear D gene. The germline CDR1 and CDR2 sequences are PRHDT and FYEKMQ (reference sequence). The CDR3 loop spans 16 amino acids. Between the trimmed V and J ends, which lost 4 bases and 1 base, there was a span of 13 bases. As DNA, the CDR3 is TGTGCCAGCAGCTCAACCCCGGACGAGAACACCGGGGAGCTGTTTTTT. It specifies CASSSTPDENTGELFF.

This sequence joins TRBV9 and TRBJ1-2; D might be TRBD1 (5 bases). Trimming removed 3 bases at V and 7 bases at J, with 13 bases between. The CDR3 is 13 amino acids. Per germline, CDR1 SGDLS and CDR2 YYNGEE. The CDR3 DNA reads TGTGCCAGCAGCGGAGGCGGGGGGTCTGGCTACACCTTC. Its translation is CASSGGGGSGYTF.

V gene TRBV27 combines with J gene TRBJ2-2; unclear D gene. V was cut by 3 bases and J by 6 bases, with 11 bases left in between. This CDR3 has 14 amino acids. The germline V gene encodes CDR1 MNHEY and CDR2 SMNVEV (reference sequence). For the CDR3, the DNA is TGTGCCAGCAGTTTGGATCCCGCCCCCGGGGAGCTGTTTTTT. It encodes CASSLDPAPGELFF.

V usage is TRBV15 and J usage is TRBJ1-1; the match to TRBD1 covers 7 bases. Trimming took 3 bases from V and 3 from J; bases not matched to a gene: 7. This CDR3 is built from 15 residues. Germline V gene sequence: CDR1 LNHNV, CDR2 YYDKDF (reference sequence). Written as DNA, the CDR3 is TGTGCCACCAGCAGTAAGGGGGCGGGTTACACTGAAGCTTTCTTT. It codes for CATSSKGAGYTEAFF. The full variable domain, completed using reference TRBV15 and TRBJ1-1, is DAMVIQNPRYQVTQFGKPVTLSCSQTLNHNVMYWYQQKSSQAPKLLFHYYDKDFNNEADTPDNFQSRRPNTSFCFLDIRSPGLGDTAMYLCATSSKGAGYTEAFFGQGTRLTVV.

The table lists this clone with a few counts. CDR3: CASSPHIEQYF. The CDR3 coding sequence is TGTGCCAGCAGCCCCCACATCGAGCAGTACTTC. The chain recombines TRBV7-2 with TRBJ2-7; D is unresolved. CDR3 length: 11 residues. V gave up 5 bases and J gave up 6 bases, with 8 bases separating them. Germline loops: CDR1 SGHTA, CDR2 FQGNSA.